This is a list of T cell receptor beta chains from one sample in a study of cytomegalovirus exposure and HLA in healthy donors. The assay was immunoSEQ multiplex PCR, and TCRdb's table has in-frame clones only and misses some. The sample lists approximately 100,000 clones, roughly 80% occurring once. The sequencing sample was made of PBMCs. All receptors come from a male donor in good health and CMV-seropositive. The CDR3 runs from the conserved cysteine through the conserved F or W. Fields, in order: V gene, D gene, J gene, clone size, CDR3 DNA, CDR3 protein. A D gene is named only where the DNA matches it firmly. Part of the rows lack a size; the others show once, few, many or a class for expanded clones.

TRBV6-1,.,TRBJ2-6,.,TGTGCCAGCAGTGAAGCGGTCGTCCTGGGGCCCTCTGGGGCCAACGTCCTGACTTTC,CASSEAVVLGPSGANVLTF
TRBV7-8,.,TRBJ1-5,few,TGTGCCAGCAGCCTAACCGACAGTAGCAATCAGCCCCAGCATTTT,CASSLTDSSNQPQHF
TRBV27,.,TRBJ1-1,.,TGTGCGACAAGCTTGGGGCCGCGGAACACTGAAGCTTTCTTT,CATSLGPRNTEAFF
TRBV7-9,TRBD1,TRBJ1-2,.,TGTGCCAGCAGCTCCTGGACAGGGTCCCATGGCTACACCTTC,CASSSWTGSHGYTF
TRBV2,.,TRBJ2-3,.,TGTGCCAGCAGGGGGACTGGGCTCGGTTGGGATACGCAGTATTTT,CASRGTGLGWDTQYF
TRBV7-9,.,TRBJ1-2,few,TGTGCCAGCAGCTTAGGTCGGGGGGCATGGGTCTATGGCTACACCTTC,CASSLGRGAWVYGYTF
TRBV18,.,TRBJ1-1,.,TGTGCCAGCTCACCTGACAAGAACACTGAAGCTTTCTTT,CASSPDKNTEAFF
TRBV7-8,TRBD2,TRBJ2-3,.,TGTGCCAGCAGCTTAGCGCGGGGCGGGGGGGCTAATACGCAGTATTTT,CASSLARGGGANTQYF
TRBV4-3,.,TRBJ1-3,few,TGCGCCAGCAGCCAAGTACGAGGTTCCGGTGGAAACACCATATATTTT,CASSQVRGSGGNTIYF
TRBV5-4,.,TRBJ2-5,.,TGTGCCAGCAGCGTGGGGCCGCAAGAGACCCAGTACTTC,CASSVGPQETQYF
TRBV7-6,.,TRBJ1-2,.,TGTGCCAGCAGCTCGTCCGAGGGCGAAAGCTATGGCTACACCTTC,CASSSSEGESYGYTF
TRBV5-5,.,TRBJ1-4,.,TGTGCCAGCAGCTTCCGGACAGCAACTAATGAAAAACTGTTTTTT,CASSFRTATNEKLFF
TRBV18,.,TRBJ2-7,.,TGTGCCAGCTCACCGTTGGGGGGACCCTACGAGCAGTACTTC,CASSPLGGPYEQYF
TRBV4-1,.,TRBJ1-4,.,TGCGCCAGCAGCCAATCCGGAGGGCCCGGTGAAAAACTGTTTTTT,CASSQSGGPGEKLFF
TRBV5-6,.,TRBJ1-1,many,TGTGCCAGCAGCAGAGGGACAAATGGGCGCACTGAAGCTTTCTTT,CASSRGTNGRTEAFF
TRBV12-5,TRBD2,TRBJ2-1,.,TGTGCTAGCCGAAAATACCTAGCGGGGGGAAATGAGCAGTTCTTC,CASRKYLAGGNEQFF
TRBV7-2,.,TRBJ1-5,.,TGTGCCAGCAGCCCCGGGGCAGGGGCAACTCAGCCCCAGCATTTT,CASSPGAGATQPQHF
TRBV7-2,TRBD2,TRBJ2-7,.,TGTGCCAGCAGCTTGGGACTAGCGGGGTTCTACGAGCAGTACTTC,CASSLGLAGFYEQYF